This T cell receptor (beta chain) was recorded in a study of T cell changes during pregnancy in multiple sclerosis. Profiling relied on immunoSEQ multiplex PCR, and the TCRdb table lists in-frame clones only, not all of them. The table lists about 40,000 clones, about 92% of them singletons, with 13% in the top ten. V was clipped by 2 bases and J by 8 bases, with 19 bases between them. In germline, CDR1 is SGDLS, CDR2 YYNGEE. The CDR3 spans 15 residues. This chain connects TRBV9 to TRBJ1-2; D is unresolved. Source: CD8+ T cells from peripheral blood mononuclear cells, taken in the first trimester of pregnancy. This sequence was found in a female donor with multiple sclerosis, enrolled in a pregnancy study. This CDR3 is CASSVDRGDGNGYTF. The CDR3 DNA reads TGTGCCAGCAGCGTCGATCGGGGAGACGGGAACGGCTACACCTTC.